The 9 T cell receptor beta chains in this list originate from one sample, sequenced in a study of persistence of HIV-infected CD4 T cells. Sequencing used immunoSEQ version 4 in survey mode. The method was immunoSEQ multiplex PCR; TCRdb's version includes in-frame clones alone and lacks a portion of them. Among approximately 18,000 clones, roughly two thirds were seen once, and the ten largest hold about 8%. The stimulus was lysate of CMV-infected fibroblasts, roughly 9.2 ug/mL. Responding CD4+ T cells were sorted by upregulation of both CD40 ligand and CD69. No antigen is known for these receptors. This specimen consisted of CD4+ T cells sorted from PBMCs after approximately 20-hour stimulation, obtained from a patient who received antiretroviral therapy. The receptors shown here come from an adult woman with HIV who was CMV-seropositive.

The rearrangement uses TRBV5-1 and TRBJ1-4; possibly TRBD1 for D (5 bases). The length of the CDR3 is 14 residues. In germline, CDR1 is SGHRS, CDR2 YFSETQ. With 4 bases removed from V and 0 bases from J, the gap between germline ends came to 7 bases. The CDR3 sequence: CASSPGATNEKLFF. In DNA, the CDR3 is TGCGCCAGCAGCCCGGGGGCAACTAATGAAAAACTGTTTTTT.

This chain joins TRBV5-4 and TRBJ2-1; 7 positions agree with TRBD2. The germline gives CDR1 SGHNT, CDR2 YYREEE (reference sequence). After removal of 0 bases from V and 6 bases from J, the junction contained 6 bases not matched to a gene. The CDR3 runs to 15 residues. For the CDR3, the DNA is TGTGCCAGCAGCTTGGTGATAGCGGGTCGCAATGAGCAGTTCTTC. Translating it yields CASSLVIAGRNEQFF.

Details on this clone: An end of the junction does not agree with germline; a read error may underlie this. The rearrangement joins TRBV24-1 to TRBJ2-4, with 7 bases aligning to TRBD1. The CDR3 runs 20 residues. The germline V gene encodes CDR1 KGHDR and CDR2 SFDVKD. CDR3 sequence (DNA): TGTGCCACCAGTGACCCGTACTTGGGACAGCCCTTGAGGCGGCAAAAACATTCAGTCTTC. Translated, it gives CATSDPYLGQPLRRQKHSVF.

V and J are TRBV5-1 and TRBJ2-7; TRBD2 is a possible D gene (5 bases). There are 14 residues in the CDR3. The germline gives CDR1 SGHRS, CDR2 YFSETQ. V lost 0 bases and J 7 bases, leaving 14 bases between the germline ends. The CDR3 spells CASSLGPGVGEQYV. The CDR3 DNA reads TGCGCCAGCAGCTTGGGACCCGGGGTGGGGGAGCAGTACGTC.

This clone appeared a few times. The V gene is TRBV28, the J gene TRBJ1-5; D not certain. Trimming removed 3 bases at V and 2 bases at J, with 11 bases between. The CDR3 consists of 15 residues. CDR1 is MDHEN and CDR2 is SYDVKM in the germline V gene. The CDR3 DNA sequence: TGTGCCAGCAGTTTGGCGCCCGGGGGCAATCAGCCCCAGCATTTT. The encoded protein is CASSLAPGGNQPQHF.

The chain couples TRBV5-1 to TRBJ1-3; 7 nucleotides align to TRBD1. The CDR3 runs to 13 residues. J gave up 0 bases and V 7 bases, and 1 base lay outside the gene matches. Per the germline V gene, CDR1 is SGHRS and CDR2 is YFSETQ. In DNA form, the CDR3 reads TGCGCCAGCGGGACAGCCTCTGGAAACACCATATATTTT. It specifies CASGTASGNTIYF. Full variable domain (outside the CDR3, taken from reference TRBV5-1 and TRBJ1-3): KAGVTQTPRYLIKTRGQQVTLSCSPISGHRSVSWYQQTPGQGLQFLFEYFSETQRNKGNFPGRFSGRQFSNSRSEMNVSTLELGDSALYLCASGTASGNTIYFGEGSWLTVV.

The sample holds a few counts of this clone. The chain combines TRBV19 with TRBJ2-3, with D unclear. Trimming stripped 7 bases from V and 2 bases from J, with 10 bases between. CDR1 LNHDA and CDR2 SQIVND come from the germline V gene (reference sequence). CDR3 size: 13 residues. The chain's CDR3 is CASKGSFTDTQYF. DNA for the CDR3: TGTGCCAGTAAGGGATCTTTCACAGATACGCAGTATTTT.

The V gene is TRBV27, the J gene TRBJ1-6, with D possibly TRBD1 on 5 matching bases. This CDR3 region has 14 residues. V lost 5 bases to trimming and J lost 5 bases, with 10 bases between them. Germline V lookup: CDR1 MNHEY, CDR2 SMNVEV (reference sequence). The chain's CDR3 is CASSGGRNNSPLHF. The CDR3 DNA follows: TGTGCCAGCAGTGGGGGACGGAATAATTCACCCCTCCACTTT.

The gene calls are TRBV12-3 or TRBV12-4 and TRBJ2-7; the D is unclear. The CDR3 has 12 residues. The ends were cut back, 6 bases at V and 3 bases at J, with 9 bases in the middle. The CDR3 bases are TGTGCCAGCAGATTCGACCTCTACGAGCAGTACTTC. Encoded protein: CASRFDLYEQYF.